This TCR beta chain was captured in a study of regulatory T cells in long-lasting Graves disease. Time point defined: persistent/refractory GD, antithyroid drugs over 5 years with positive TRAb. Extracted RNA from PBMCs served as the source of the TCR library. Assembly of TCR beta libraries relied on iRepertoire HTBI primers together with Arm-PCR of CDR3 regions. TCRdb fed the multiplex PCR reads into MiXCR, producing one record per CDR3 protein. The sample shows around 460,000 distinct CDR3 sequences, roughly 22% of them seen only once. Overall study findings and caveats: Authors noted too few samples as a limitation.

This CDR3 contains 14 residues. CDR1 and CDR2 (germline): MDHEN, SYDVKM. With 1 base removed from V and 5 bases from J, the gap between germline ends came to 11 bases. The sample holds many counts of this clonotype. Its antigen remains unknown. Sequencing was performed on peripheral blood mononuclear cells (PBMCs), taken when the disease was refractory, from a patient treated with antithyroid drugs. V is TRBV28 and J is TRBJ1-2; TRBD1 might be the D (6 bases). This clonotype originated in a female donor with Graves disease. CDR3 bases: TGTGCCAGCAGTTTATACGCAGGGGTGTATGGCTACACCTTC. Its translation is CASSLYAGVYGYTF.